The 8 T cell receptor beta chains listed next were all sequenced from one sample in a study of cytomegalovirus exposure and HLA in healthy donors. PCR involved 60 Vbeta and 13 Jbeta primers. Assay: immunoSEQ multiplex PCR; the TCRdb copy retains only in-frame clones and omits some. Here the sample spans roughly 190,000 clones, around three quarters being singletons. Source material: PBMCs. The source of these receptors is a woman aged 25 to 45 in good health and CMV-seropositive.

This clone appeared once. This sample also contains other DNA sequences that code for the same CDR3. The chain couples TRBV7-9 to TRBJ1-5, with D perhaps TRBD1 (6 bases). CDR1 and CDR2 from the germline V gene are SEHNR and FQNEAQ (reference sequence). With 3 bases removed from V and 4 bases from J, the gap between germline ends came to 10 bases. The CDR3 sequence is 14 residues long. DNA of the CDR3: TGTGCCAGCAGCTTCGGACAGTCGAATCAGCCCCAGCATTTT. Protein sequence: CASSFGQSNQPQHF.

The V and J genes are TRBV30 and TRBJ1-3; D not certain. Germline V gives CDR1 GTSNPN, CDR2 SVGIG (reference sequence). V was clipped by 3 bases and J by 3 bases, with 6 bases between them. The CDR3 extends over 12 amino acids. The CDR3 nucleotides are TGTGCCTGGAGGGAGGGTGGAAACACCATATATTTT. Its translation is CAWREGGNTIYF.

This chain connects TRBV5-4 to TRBJ1-2; D may be TRBD1 (6 bases). V lost 4 bases, J lost 3 bases, and 16 bases lay in between. The CDR3 runs 15 residues. Germline V gene sequence: CDR1 SGHNT, CDR2 YYREEE (reference sequence). The CDR3 DNA follows: TGTGCCAGCAGCGAAGAGCCACAGGGCTACTATGGCTACACCTTC. Translated: CASSEEPQGYYGYTF. The full variable domain, its missing parts supplied by reference TRBV5-4 and TRBJ1-2, is ETGVTQSPTHLIKTRGQQVTLRCSSQSGHNTVSWYQQALGQGPQFIFQYYREEENGRGNFPPRFSGLQFPNYSSELNVNALELDDSALYLCASSEEPQGYYGYTFGSGTRLTVV.

This chain uses TRBV19 with TRBJ1-2; no reliable D call. V lost 3 bases, J lost 4 bases, and 9 bases lay in between. Germline CDR1 is LNHDA and CDR2 is SQIVND (reference sequence). The CDR3 sequence is 13 residues long. The CDR3 nucleotides are TGTGCCAGTAGTATGGCCAATTTCTATGGCTACACCTTC. It translates to CASSMANFYGYTF.

The chain links TRBV6-5 to TRBJ1-2; D may be TRBD1 (5 bases). CDR1 is MNHEY and CDR2 is SVGAGI in the germline V gene. The V and J ends lost 10 bases and 8 bases respectively, with 17 bases between them. CDR3 size: 12 residues. In nucleotides, the CDR3 is TGTGCCACCCACGGAGGGGCTGGGGGCTACACCTTC. This codes for CATHGGAGGYTF.

This clone appeared a single time. V usage is TRBV12-5 and J usage is TRBJ2-1, with D maybe TRBD1 (6 bases). This CDR3 is built from 13 residues. The germline gives CDR1 LGHNT, CDR2 FRNRAP. V dropped 5 bases and J dropped 2 bases, with 7 bases sitting between them. CDR3 nucleotide sequence: TGTGCTAGTGGTGGGGACACCTACAATGAGCAGTTCTTC. It codes for CASGGDTYNEQFF.

In its sample, this clone was seen once. The chain uses TRBV7-2 and TRBJ2-3; 9 positions agree with TRBD1. Unmatched junction bases numbered 6, after V lost 6 bases and J lost 2 bases. The CDR3 is 15 amino acids. From germline, CDR1 is SGHTA and CDR2 FQGNSA. The CDR3 DNA is TGTGCCAGCAGGGACAGGGGAGAAGCCACAGATACGCAGTATTTT. Its protein is CASRDRGEATDTQYF.

The CDR3 loop is CASNAFLGESPQYF. DNA for the CDR3: TGCGCCAGCAACGCTTTTTTGGGAGAGAGTCCACAGTACTTC. The genes are TRBV10-2 and TRBJ2-7; tentatively, D is TRBD2 (5 bases). V was clipped by 7 bases and J by 10 bases, with 23 bases between them. Germline CDR1 and CDR2: WSHSY and SAAADI. The CDR3 consists of 14 residues.